This T cell receptor (beta chain) was captured by sequencing in a study of neurological immune-mediated disorders. Overall study results and limits: Repertoires from 18 of 34 multiple sclerosis patients grouped phylogenetically into a related-CDR3 cluster, suggesting a possible signature. Private repertoires in all groups were suggested, as expanded clones shared no CDR3 amino acid sequences across subjects.

There are 15 residues in the CDR3. V was pared by 6 bases and J by 3 bases, with 5 bases of the junction left unmatched. CDR1 is SNHLY, CDR2 FYNNEI, per germline. TCRdb ran MiXCR on the 5' RACE reads and lists one entry per CDR3 protein. This repertoire shows tens of thousands of distinct CDR3 sequences, 4% found once; its top ten account for 1.9%. The study built sorted libraries from around 940,000 CD4+ or CD8+ T cells. This clonotype was seen at least ten times. Its specificity is not known. The gene calls are TRBV2 and TRBJ2-2, with 9 bases aligning to TRBD1. The sample taken for sequencing was CD4+ T cells from blood. The receptor comes from a woman between 40 and 55 years old with multiple sclerosis. CDR3 nucleotides: TGTGCCAGCAGCCGGGACAGGGCGGACACCGGGGAGCTGTTTTTT. This sequence encodes CASSRDRADTGELFF.